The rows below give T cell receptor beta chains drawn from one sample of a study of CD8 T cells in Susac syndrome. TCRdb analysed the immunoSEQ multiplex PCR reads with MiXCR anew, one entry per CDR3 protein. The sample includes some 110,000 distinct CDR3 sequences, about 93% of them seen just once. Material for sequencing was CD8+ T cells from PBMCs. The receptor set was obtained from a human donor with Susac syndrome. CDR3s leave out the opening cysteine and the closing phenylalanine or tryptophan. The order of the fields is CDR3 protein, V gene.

ASSQVLRDEQF | TRBV4-2
SARDLAGDTGELF | TRBV20-1
ASSIGTGPYEQY | TRBV5-4
ASSPRDGGYEQY | TRBV4-1
ASSDSSLPYEQY | TRBV7-9
ASSYFRTGSSYNEQF | TRBV7-6
ASSTQGYYEQY | TRBV18
ASSVDAGTEAF | TRBV9
ASSVGGVSYEQY | TRBV19
ASSPPGLASHNEQF | TRBV11-3
ASSLAQGSSYNEQF | TRBV7-9
ASSPGRETQY | TRBV12-3/TRBV12-4
ASSLGSTDEQY | TRBV5-6
ASTLGVALYNEQF | TRBV7-9
ATTDGQGYEQY | TRBV7-9
SARNRTDYGYT | TRBV20-1
ASSPKAFAGAETQY | TRBV9
ASSLRGKLF | TRBV27
SVESSGGYNEQF | TRBV29-1
ASSYSYNSPLH | TRBV6-5
ASSSQIQGSLQF | TRBV27
ASSFEWGGSSPLH | TRBV19
SVEEQGPYEQY | TRBV29-1
ASSFYGGSQETQY | TRBV5-4
SVERESGANVLT | TRBV29-1
ASSQVGTGETKDTQY | TRBV4-1
ASSPRDTPTQY | TRBV27
ASSQAGDTQY | TRBV4-3
SVEERKHYNEQF | TRBV29-1
ASSSSGTGGHEQY | TRBV7-9
ASSERITGELF | TRBV14
ASSHLNSGVGETQY | TRBV3-1
ASSQSSLQAYNEQF | TRBV3-1
ASSEAGATADTQY | TRBV9
ASRLGQGNEKLF | TRBV12-3/TRBV12-4
SASKGSEQF | TRBV20-1
AWSHGTSGGYKETQY | TRBV30
SARVSGELF | TRBV20-1
ASSQDRGGADYGYT | TRBV4-3
ASMADTQY | TRBV12-3/TRBV12-4
ASSLRIVVYGYT | TRBV11-2
ATSQNTGELF | TRBV6-2/TRBV6-3
ASSIISGVGSSYEQY | TRBV5-4
SARIGSTGELF | TRBV29-1
ASSLALGVSDTQY | TRBV7-8
ASSLRAGGEQY | TRBV11-2
ASSLGGRTSSNQPQH | TRBV7-8
ASSLWGRETQY | TRBV7-2
ASSLVGKLEAF | TRBV14
ASSQEGTARELF | TRBV4-1
ASSQRLAGDLPETQY | TRBV4-1
SARTDRAYAEAF | TRBV20-1
ASRDPEGTEAF | TRBV12-3/TRBV12-4